These 11 T cell receptor beta chains were all obtained from the same sample, sequenced in a study of cytomegalovirus exposure and HLA in healthy donors. TCRdb's table, derived via immunoSEQ multiplex PCR, lists solely in-frame clones and lacks some. The sample comprises about 200,000 clones, roughly 83% of which are singletons, and about 1.6% rests with the top ten. Sequencing was carried out using PBMCs. The receptors derive from a woman between 18 and 29 years old in good health and CMV-seronegative.

V gene TRBV7-3 combines with J gene TRBJ2-2; possibly TRBD2 for D (5 bases). With 3 bases removed from V and 4 bases from J, the gap between germline ends came to 18 bases. There are 17 residues in the CDR3. Per germline, CDR1 SGHTA and CDR2 FQGTGA. This CDR3 reads CASSLLPTPRVTGELFF. CDR3 nucleotides: TGTGCCAGCAGCTTGCTACCTACGCCGAGGGTCACCGGGGAGCTGTTTTTT.

For the CDR3, the DNA is TGTGCCAGCTCACCACCGCTTCCCGTGCCAGAGATACCAGGAGGCTCTGGCTACACCTTC. Translation: CASSPPLPVPEIPGGSGYTF. V and J are TRBV18 and TRBJ1-2; no reliable D call. Germline CDR1 is KGHSH and CDR2 is LQKENI. The CDR3 is 20 amino acids. The germline V and J ends were trimmed by 0 bases and 7 bases, with 30 bases remaining between them.

The genes are TRBV27 and TRBJ1-1; 9 bases map to TRBD1. Trimming at V came to 6 bases and at J to 4 bases, leaving 9 bases not matched to a gene. The CDR3 has 15 amino acids. In germline, CDR1 is MNHEY, CDR2 SMNVEV (reference sequence). CDR3 residues: CASRANTGGGTEAFF. The CDR3 DNA reads TGTGCCAGCAGAGCCAATACAGGGGGCGGCACTGAAGCTTTCTTT.

This rearrangement joins TRBV6-4 to TRBJ2-3; TRBD1 is a possible D gene (6 bases). The germline V gene encodes CDR1 MRHNA and CDR2 SNTAGT. There are 15 residues in the CDR3. Trimming removed 5 bases at V and 6 bases at J, with 18 bases between. Here the CDR3 DNA reads TGTGCCAGCAGTCTTCAGACAGGTCCCACTGATACGCAGTATTTT. Translating gives CASSLQTGPTDTQYF.

The chain recombines TRBV30 with TRBJ1-5; D possibly corresponds to TRBD1 (6 bases). V lost 0 bases and J 7 bases, leaving 10 bases between the germline ends. The CDR3 extends over 13 amino acids. Per the germline V gene, CDR1 is GTSNPN and CDR2 is SVGIG (reference sequence). The CDR3 region is CAWSVQGSQPQHF. CDR3 in DNA: TGTGCCTGGAGTGTACAGGGTTCGCAGCCCCAGCATTTT.

The chain combines TRBV6-4 with TRBJ1-5; 10 nucleotides align to TRBD1. Germline-derived CDR1 and CDR2 are MRHNA and SNTAGT. This CDR3 has 18 residues. V shed 0 bases, J shed 2 bases, and the junction held 7 bases outside the gene matches. CDR3 protein: CASSDSNPGQGRNQPQHF. CDR3 DNA: TGTGCCAGCAGTGACTCGAATCCGGGACAGGGGCGCAATCAGCCCCAGCATTTT.

The rearrangement links TRBV19 to TRBJ1-1; tentative D call: TRBD1 (6 bases). In germline, CDR1 is LNHDA, CDR2 SQIVND (reference sequence). Trimming took off 3 bases at V and 8 bases at J, with 13 bases between the two ends. The CDR3 has 13 residues. As DNA, the CDR3 is TGTGCCAGTAGTATTTTGAGGGGGGGCGAAGCTTTCTTT. Translated, it gives CASSILRGGEAFF.

The chain combines TRBV5-4 with TRBJ2-5; 10 bases map to TRBD1. The CDR3 is 15 amino acids. Germline loops: CDR1 SGHNT, CDR2 YYREEE (reference sequence). J was trimmed by 4 bases and V by 7 bases; bases with no gene match: 10. CDR3 loop: CASRGTGVLRETQYF. As DNA, the CDR3 is TGTGCCAGCCGGGGGACAGGGGTCCTCCGAGAGACCCAGTACTTC.

The chain carries TRBV30 and TRBJ1-1; the D gene is possibly TRBD1 (6 bases). This CDR3 comprises 12 residues. The ends were cut back, 1 base at V and 5 bases at J, with 8 bases in the middle. Germline V gene data show CDR1 as GTSNPN and CDR2 as SVGIG (reference sequence). The CDR3 DNA reads TGTGCCTGGAGTGGCCAGGGGACTGAAGCTTTCTTT. This translates into CAWSGQGTEAFF.

The V gene is TRBV5-6, the J gene TRBJ2-1; 8 positions match TRBD1. V lost 0 bases, J lost 6 bases, and 14 bases stayed unmatched. The CDR3 has 18 amino acids. Germline V gives CDR1 SGHDT, CDR2 YYEEEE. The CDR3 DNA sequence: TGTGCCAGCAGCTTGGGCCCACTGGGACAGGTAAGAGGCAATGAGCAGTTCTTC. Encoded protein: CASSLGPLGQVRGNEQFF. Drawing the rest from reference TRBV5-6 and TRBJ2-1, the complete variable domain is DAGVTQSPTHLIKTRGQQVTLRCSPKSGHDTVSWYQQALGQGPQFIFQYYEEEERQRGNFPDRFSGHQFPNYSSELNVNALLLGDSALYLCASSLGPLGQVRGNEQFFGPGTRLTVL.

V usage is TRBV27 and J usage is TRBJ1-4, with 9 bases lining up with TRBD1. Trimming cost V 1 base and J 4 bases; bases outside gene matches: 10. The CDR3 has 18 residues. CDR1 MNHEY and CDR2 SMNVEV come from the germline V gene (reference sequence). CDR3 residues: CASSLYLPDRGINEKLFF. As DNA, the CDR3 is TGTGCCAGCAGTTTATACCTACCGGACAGGGGAATTAATGAAAAACTGTTTTTT.